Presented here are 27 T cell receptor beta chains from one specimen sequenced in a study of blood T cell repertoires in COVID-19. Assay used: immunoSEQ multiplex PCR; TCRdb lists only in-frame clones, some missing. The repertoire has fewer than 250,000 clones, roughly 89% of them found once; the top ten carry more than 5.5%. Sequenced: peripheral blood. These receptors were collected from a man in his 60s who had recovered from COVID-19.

CDR3 DNA sequence: TGTGCCAGTAGGACAGGGGGCCAGAATCAGCCCCAGCATTTT. It specifies CASRTGGQNQPQHF. The V gene is TRBV6-5, the J gene TRBJ1-5; 11 bases are shared with TRBD1. CDR1 MNHEY and CDR2 SVGAGI come from the germline V gene. The CDR3 extends over 14 amino acids. Germline trimming cut 9 bases from V and 4 bases from J; bases unmatched to any gene: 5.

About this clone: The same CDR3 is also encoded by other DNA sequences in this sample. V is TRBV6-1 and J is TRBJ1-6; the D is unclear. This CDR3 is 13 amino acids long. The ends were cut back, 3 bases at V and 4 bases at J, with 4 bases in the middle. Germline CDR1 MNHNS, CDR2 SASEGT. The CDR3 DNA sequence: TGTGCCAGCAGTGAGGCTTATAATTCACCCCTCCACTTT. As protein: CASSEAYNSPLHF.

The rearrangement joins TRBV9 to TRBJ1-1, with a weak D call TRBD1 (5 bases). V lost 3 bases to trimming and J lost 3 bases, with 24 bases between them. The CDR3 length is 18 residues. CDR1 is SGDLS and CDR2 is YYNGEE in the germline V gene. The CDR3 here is CASSDAHSGKRADTEAFF. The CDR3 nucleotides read TGTGCCAGCAGCGATGCCCACTCAGGGAAGCGTGCGGACACTGAAGCTTTCTTT.

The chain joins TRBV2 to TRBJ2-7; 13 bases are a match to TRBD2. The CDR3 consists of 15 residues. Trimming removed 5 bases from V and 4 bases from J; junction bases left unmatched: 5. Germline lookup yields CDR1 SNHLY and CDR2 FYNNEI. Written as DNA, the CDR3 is TGTGCCAGCAGTACACTAGCGGGAGGGCCGTACGAGCAGTACTTC. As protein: CASSTLAGGPYEQYF.

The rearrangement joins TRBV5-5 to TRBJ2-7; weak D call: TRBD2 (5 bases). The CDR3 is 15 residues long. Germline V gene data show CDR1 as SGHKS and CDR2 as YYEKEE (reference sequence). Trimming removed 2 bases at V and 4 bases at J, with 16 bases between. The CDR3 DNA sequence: TGTGCCAGCAGCTTTGCGGGTCAGCCTGTGTACGAGCAGTACTTC. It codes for CASSFAGQPVYEQYF.

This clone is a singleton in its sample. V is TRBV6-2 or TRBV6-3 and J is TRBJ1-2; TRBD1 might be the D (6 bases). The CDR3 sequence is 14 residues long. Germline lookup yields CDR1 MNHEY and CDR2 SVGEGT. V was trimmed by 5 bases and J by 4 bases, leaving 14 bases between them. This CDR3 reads CASSTTGVGYGYTF. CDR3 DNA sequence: TGTGCCAGCAGTACGACAGGTGTCGGCTATGGCTACACCTTC.

The CDR3 is CAISESKGQETQYF. The CDR3 DNA sequence: TGTGCCATCAGTGAGTCGAAGGGGCAAGAGACCCAGTACTTC. The chain is built from TRBV10-3 and TRBJ2-5; the D gene is possibly TRBD1 (5 bases). The CDR3 sequence is 14 residues long. V gave up 0 bases and J gave up 2 bases, with 7 bases separating them. CDR1 is ENHRY, CDR2 SYGVKD, per germline.

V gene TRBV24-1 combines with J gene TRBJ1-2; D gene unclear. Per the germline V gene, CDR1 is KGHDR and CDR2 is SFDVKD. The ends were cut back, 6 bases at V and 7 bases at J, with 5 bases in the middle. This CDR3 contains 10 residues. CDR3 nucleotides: TGTGCCACCAGTCCATGTGGCTACACCTTC. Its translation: CATSPCGYTF.

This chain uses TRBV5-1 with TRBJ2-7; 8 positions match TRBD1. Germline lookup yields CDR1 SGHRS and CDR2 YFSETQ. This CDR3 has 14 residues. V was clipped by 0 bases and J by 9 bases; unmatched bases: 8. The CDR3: CASSLDLQGAVQYF. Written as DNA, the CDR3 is TGCGCCAGCAGCTTGGACCTTCAGGGGGCCGTGCAGTACTTC.

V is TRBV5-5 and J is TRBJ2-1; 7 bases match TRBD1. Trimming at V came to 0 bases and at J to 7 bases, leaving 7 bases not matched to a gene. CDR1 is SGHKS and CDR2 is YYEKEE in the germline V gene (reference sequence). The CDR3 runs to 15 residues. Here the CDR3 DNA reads TGTGCCAGCAGCTTGGCCTCGGACAGGATGAATGAGCAGTTCTTC. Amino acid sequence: CASSLASDRMNEQFF.

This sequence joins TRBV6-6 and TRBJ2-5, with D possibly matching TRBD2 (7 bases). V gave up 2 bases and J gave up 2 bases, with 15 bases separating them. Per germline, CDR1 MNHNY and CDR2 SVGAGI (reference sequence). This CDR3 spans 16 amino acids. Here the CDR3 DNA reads TGTGCCAGCAGTTACCCGGCGGGGGCGGTGCAAGAGACCCAGTACTTC. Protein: CASSYPAGAVQETQYF.

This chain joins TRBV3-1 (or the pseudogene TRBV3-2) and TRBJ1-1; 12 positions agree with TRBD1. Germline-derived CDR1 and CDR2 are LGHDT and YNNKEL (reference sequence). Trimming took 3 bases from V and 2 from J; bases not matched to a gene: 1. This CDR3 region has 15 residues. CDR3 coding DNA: TGTGCCAGCAGCCAGGGGACAGGGGGCAACACTGAAGCTTTCTTT. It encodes CASSQGTGGNTEAFF.

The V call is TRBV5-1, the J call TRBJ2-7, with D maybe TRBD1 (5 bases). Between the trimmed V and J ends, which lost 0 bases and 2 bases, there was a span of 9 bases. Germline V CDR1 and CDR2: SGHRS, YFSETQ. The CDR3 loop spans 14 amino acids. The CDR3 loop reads CASSLVPGTYEQYF. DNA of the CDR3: TGCGCCAGCAGCTTGGTACCAGGGACCTACGAGCAGTACTTC.

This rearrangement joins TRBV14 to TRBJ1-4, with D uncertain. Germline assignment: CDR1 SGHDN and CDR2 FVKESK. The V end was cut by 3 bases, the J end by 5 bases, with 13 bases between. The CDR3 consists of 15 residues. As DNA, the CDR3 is TGTGCCAGCAGCCAGGTGTCGAGAGCAAATGAAAAACTGTTTTTT. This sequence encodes CASSQVSRANEKLFF.

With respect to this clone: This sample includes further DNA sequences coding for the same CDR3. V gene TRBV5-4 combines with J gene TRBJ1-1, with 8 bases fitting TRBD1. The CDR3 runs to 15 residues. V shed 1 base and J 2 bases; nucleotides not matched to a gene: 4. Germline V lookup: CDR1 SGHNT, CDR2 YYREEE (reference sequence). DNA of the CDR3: TGTGCCAGCAGCTTGTCCGGGACAGGTAACACTGAAGCTTTCTTT. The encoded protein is CASSLSGTGNTEAFF. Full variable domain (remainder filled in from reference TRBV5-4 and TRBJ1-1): ETGVTQSPTHLIKTRGQQVTLRCSSQSGHNTVSWYQQALGQGPQFIFQYYREEENGRGNFPPRFSGLQFPNYSSELNVNALELDDSALYLCASSLSGTGNTEAFFGQGTRLTVV.

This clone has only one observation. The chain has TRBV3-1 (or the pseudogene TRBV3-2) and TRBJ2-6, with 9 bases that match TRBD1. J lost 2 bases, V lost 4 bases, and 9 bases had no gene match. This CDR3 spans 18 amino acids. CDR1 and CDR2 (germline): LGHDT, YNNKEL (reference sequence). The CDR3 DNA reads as TGTGCCAGCAGCCGCCCCCGGGACAGGGTGACTGGGGCCAACGTCCTGACTTTC. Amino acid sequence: CASSRPRDRVTGANVLTF.

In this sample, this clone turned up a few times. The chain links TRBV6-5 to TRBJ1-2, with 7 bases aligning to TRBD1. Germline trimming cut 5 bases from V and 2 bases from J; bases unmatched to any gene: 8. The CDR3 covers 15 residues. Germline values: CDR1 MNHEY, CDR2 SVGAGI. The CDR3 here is CASSPSMTGNYGYTF. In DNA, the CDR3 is TGTGCCAGCAGTCCTTCTATGACAGGGAACTATGGCTACACCTTC.

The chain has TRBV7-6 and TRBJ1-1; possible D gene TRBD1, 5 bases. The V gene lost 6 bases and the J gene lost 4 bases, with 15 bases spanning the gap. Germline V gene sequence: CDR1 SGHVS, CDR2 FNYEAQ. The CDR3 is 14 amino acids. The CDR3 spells CASRFDNRGTEAFF. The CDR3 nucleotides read TGTGCCAGCAGATTCGACAATAGGGGCACTGAAGCTTTCTTT.

CDR3 sequence reads: CASSYRQGGSPLHF. The CDR3 DNA reads as TGTGCCAGCAGTTATCGACAGGGAGGTTCACCCCTCCACTTT. The J gene is TRBJ1-6, the V gene TRBV27, with TRBD1 matching 7 bases. CDR1 is MNHEY and CDR2 is SMNVEV in the germline V gene (reference sequence). V gave up 4 bases and J gave up 9 bases; unmatched junction bases: 6. The CDR3 totals 14 residues.

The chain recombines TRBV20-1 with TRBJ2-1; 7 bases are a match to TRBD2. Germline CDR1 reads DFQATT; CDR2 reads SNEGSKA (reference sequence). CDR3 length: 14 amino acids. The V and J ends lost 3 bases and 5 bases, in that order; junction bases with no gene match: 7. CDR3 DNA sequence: TGCAGTGCTAGTAGCGGGCTGATAGACAATGAGCAGTTCTTC. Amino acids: CSASSGLIDNEQFF.

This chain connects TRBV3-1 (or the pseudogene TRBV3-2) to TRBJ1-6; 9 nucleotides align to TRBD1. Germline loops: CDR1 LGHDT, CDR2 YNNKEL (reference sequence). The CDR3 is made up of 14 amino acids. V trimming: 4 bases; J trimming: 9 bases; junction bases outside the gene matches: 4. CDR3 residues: CASSPQGAVSPLHF. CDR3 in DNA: TGTGCCAGCAGCCCACAGGGGGCCGTTTCACCCCTCCACTTT.

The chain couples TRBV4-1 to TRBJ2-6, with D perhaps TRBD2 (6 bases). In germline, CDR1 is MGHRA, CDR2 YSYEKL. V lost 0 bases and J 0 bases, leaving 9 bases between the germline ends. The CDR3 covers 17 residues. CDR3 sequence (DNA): TGCGCCAGCAGCCAAGAAGGGACTTACTCTGGGGCCAACGTCCTGACTTTC. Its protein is CASSQEGTYSGANVLTF.

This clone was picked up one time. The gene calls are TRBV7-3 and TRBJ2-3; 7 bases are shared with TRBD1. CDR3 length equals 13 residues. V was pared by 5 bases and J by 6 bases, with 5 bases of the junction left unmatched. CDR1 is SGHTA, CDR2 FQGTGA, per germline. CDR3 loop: CASSANRGDTQYF. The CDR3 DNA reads TGTGCCAGCAGCGCCAACAGGGGTGATACGCAGTATTTT.

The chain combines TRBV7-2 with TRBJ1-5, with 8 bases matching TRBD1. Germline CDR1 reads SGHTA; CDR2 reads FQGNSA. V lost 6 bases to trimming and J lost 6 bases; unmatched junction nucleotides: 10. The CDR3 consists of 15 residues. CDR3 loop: CASRQETGVSQPQHF. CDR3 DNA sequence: TGTGCCAGCAGACAAGAGACAGGGGTCAGTCAGCCCCAGCATTTT.

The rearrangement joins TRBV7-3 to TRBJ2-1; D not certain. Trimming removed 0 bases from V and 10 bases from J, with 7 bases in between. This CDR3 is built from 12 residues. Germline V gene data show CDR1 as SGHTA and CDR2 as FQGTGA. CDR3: CASSLTRKEQFF. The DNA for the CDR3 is TGTGCCAGCAGCTTAACGAGGAAGGAGCAGTTCTTC.

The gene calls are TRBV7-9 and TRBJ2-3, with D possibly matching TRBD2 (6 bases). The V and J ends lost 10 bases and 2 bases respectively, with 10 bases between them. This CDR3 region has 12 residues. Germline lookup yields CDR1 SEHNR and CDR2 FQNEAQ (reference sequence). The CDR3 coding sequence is TGTGCCACGGGGGAGTCCACAGATACGCAGTATTTT. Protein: CATGESTDTQYF.

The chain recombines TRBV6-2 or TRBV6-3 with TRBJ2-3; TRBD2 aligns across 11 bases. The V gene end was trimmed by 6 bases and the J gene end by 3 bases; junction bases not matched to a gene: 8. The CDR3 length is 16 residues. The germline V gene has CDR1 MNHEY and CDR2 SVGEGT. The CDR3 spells CASSIDLAGGTDTQYF. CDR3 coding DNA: TGTGCCAGCAGCATCGACCTAGCGGGGGGAACAGATACGCAGTATTTT.